These T cell receptor beta chains were read from a single sample in a study of CD8 T cells in Susac syndrome. Each CDR3 protein gets one entry after TCRdb re-called the immunoSEQ multiplex PCR reads with MiXCR. Of over 150,000 distinct CDR3 sequences in the sample, around 94% were seen once. Source material: CD4+ T cells from PBMCs. The source is a human donor with Susac syndrome. Each CDR3 is given with its conserved first and last residue. Only part of the rows carry a size: once, few, many, or a class if the clone is expanded.

j_call	clone_size	v_call	cdr3_aa
TRBJ2-3	.	TRBV18	CASSPISSTDTQYF
TRBJ1-1	.	TRBV19	CASSDRPNTEAFF
TRBJ1-5	.	TRBV5-8	CASSFLLRVQPQHF
TRBJ2-1	.	TRBV20-1	CSAKTGTGGLNEQFF
TRBJ2-1	.	TRBV27	CASSLPQGWSYNEQFF
TRBJ1-1	.	TRBV9	CASSPMGDNTEAFF
TRBJ2-5	.	TRBV28	CASSLLAGSVQETQYF
TRBJ2-1	once	TRBV4-2	CASSQDQGFGEQFF
TRBJ1-2	.	TRBV2	CASIPGQRNGYTF
TRBJ1-2	.	TRBV18	CASSLQDLVGYTF
TRBJ2-7	.	TRBV28	CASSLPRQARPRNEQYF
TRBJ2-1	.	TRBV18	CASSPTSGGSHEQFF
TRBJ1-1	.	TRBV12-5	CASGLYPGWVTEAFF
TRBJ1-1	.	TRBV3-1	CASRRSGDTEAFF
TRBJ2-1	.	TRBV12-3/TRBV12-4	CASTPGVSYNEQFF
TRBJ2-3	.	TRBV18	CASSPDLHTDTQYF
TRBJ1-1	.	TRBV2	CASSEIRGGMNTEAFF
TRBJ2-2	.	TRBV7-2	CASSPEGGAYTGELFF
TRBJ1-1	.	TRBV5-1	CASSSDIEGTEAFF
TRBJ1-1	few	TRBV18	CASSQDRNTEAFF
TRBJ2-3	.	TRBV5-4	CASTPPRGRKDTQYF
TRBJ1-3	.	TRBV3-1	CASSPRETARNTIYF
TRBJ2-2	.	TRBV30	CAWSVRLPPGELFF
TRBJ2-1	.	TRBV7-9	CASSWYGGAYEQFF
TRBJ2-5	.	TRBV30	CAWSPGGSETQYF
TRBJ1-5	.	TRBV9	CASSVGVWGNQPQHF
TRBJ2-1	.	TRBV24-1	CATSDLVSSYNEQFF
TRBJ2-5	.	TRBV9	CASSSTQGWQETQYF
TRBJ1-5	.	TRBV19	CASSKNRGQGNQPQHF
TRBJ1-1	.	TRBV12-3/TRBV12-4	CASSLERTEAFF
TRBJ2-3	.	TRBV20-1	CSARDSGRTDTQYF
TRBJ2-1	.	TRBV5-1	CASSLVFGADNEQFF
TRBJ1-2	.	TRBV1	CTSSQDVGLYGYTF
TRBJ1-2	.	TRBV18	CASSPQGRDNYGYTF
TRBJ2-1	.	TRBV10-3	CAISELNLSNEQFF
TRBJ1-5	.	TRBV30	CAWSKQTDSNQPQHF
TRBJ1-1	.	TRBV20-1	CSASVAFGQGVGEAFF
TRBJ2-1	.	TRBV12-3/TRBV12-4	CASSPGTLHYNEQFF
TRBJ1-5	once	TRBV28	CASTPTGGYQPQHF
TRBJ2-5	.	TRBV5-1	CASSRGLAGETQYF
TRBJ1-3	once	TRBV29-1	CSVDVSRSGNTIYF
TRBJ1-3	.	TRBV3-1	CASSQAPVAGNTIYF